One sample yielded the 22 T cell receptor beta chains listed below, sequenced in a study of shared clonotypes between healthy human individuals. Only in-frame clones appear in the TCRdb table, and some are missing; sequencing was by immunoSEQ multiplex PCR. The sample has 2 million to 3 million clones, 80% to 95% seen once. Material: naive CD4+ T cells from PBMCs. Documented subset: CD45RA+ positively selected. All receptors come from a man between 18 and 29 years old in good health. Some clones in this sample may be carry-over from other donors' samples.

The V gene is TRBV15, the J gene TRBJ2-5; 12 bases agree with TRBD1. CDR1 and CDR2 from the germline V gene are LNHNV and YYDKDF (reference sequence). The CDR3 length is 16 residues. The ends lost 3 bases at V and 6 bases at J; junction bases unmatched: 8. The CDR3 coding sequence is TGTGCCACCAGCAGCCTTCGGGACAGGGGGCCAAAGACCCAGTACTTC. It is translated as CATSSLRDRGPKTQYF. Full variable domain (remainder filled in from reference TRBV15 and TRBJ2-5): DAMVIQNPRYQVTQFGKPVTLSCSQTLNHNVMYWYQQKSSQAPKLLFHYYDKDFNNEADTPDNFQSRRPNTSFCFLDIRSPGLGDTAMYLCATSSLRDRGPKTQYFGPGTRLLVL.

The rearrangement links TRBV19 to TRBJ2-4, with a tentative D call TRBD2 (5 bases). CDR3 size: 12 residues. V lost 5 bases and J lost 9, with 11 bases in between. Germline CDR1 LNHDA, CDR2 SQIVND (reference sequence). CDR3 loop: CASSVDRGIQYF. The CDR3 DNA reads TGTGCCAGTAGTGTCGACCGGGGCATTCAGTACTTC.

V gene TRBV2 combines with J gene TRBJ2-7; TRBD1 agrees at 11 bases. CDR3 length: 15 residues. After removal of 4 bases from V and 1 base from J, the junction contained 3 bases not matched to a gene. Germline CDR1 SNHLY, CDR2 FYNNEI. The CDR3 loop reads CASSAGTGGSYEQYF. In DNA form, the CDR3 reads TGTGCCAGCAGTGCCGGGACAGGGGGGTCCTACGAGCAGTACTTC.

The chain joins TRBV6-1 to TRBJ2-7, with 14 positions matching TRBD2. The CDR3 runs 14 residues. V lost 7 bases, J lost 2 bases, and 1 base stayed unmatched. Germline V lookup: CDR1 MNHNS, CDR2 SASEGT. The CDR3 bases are TGTGCCAGCATGGGACTAGCGGGGGCCTACGAGCAGTACTTC. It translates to CASMGLAGAYEQYF.

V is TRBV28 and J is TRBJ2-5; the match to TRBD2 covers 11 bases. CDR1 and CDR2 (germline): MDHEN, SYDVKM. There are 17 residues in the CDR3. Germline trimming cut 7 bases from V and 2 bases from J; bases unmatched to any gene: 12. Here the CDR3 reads CASNIMGLAVVQETQYF. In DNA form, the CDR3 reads TGTGCCAGCAACATTATGGGACTAGCGGTCGTTCAAGAGACCCAGTACTTC.

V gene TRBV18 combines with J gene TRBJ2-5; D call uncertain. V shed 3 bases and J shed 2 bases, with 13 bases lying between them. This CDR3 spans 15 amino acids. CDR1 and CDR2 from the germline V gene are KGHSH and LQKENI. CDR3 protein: CASSPIGDGQETQYF. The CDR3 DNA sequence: TGTGCCAGCTCACCTATAGGCGACGGGCAAGAGACCCAGTACTTC.

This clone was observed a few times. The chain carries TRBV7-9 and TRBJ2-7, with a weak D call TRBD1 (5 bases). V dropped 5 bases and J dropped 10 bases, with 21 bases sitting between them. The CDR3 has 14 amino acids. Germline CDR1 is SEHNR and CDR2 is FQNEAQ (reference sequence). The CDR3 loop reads CASSPHQSRAVQYF. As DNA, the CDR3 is TGTGCCAGCAGCCCCCATCAATCCAGGGCGGTACAGTACTTC.

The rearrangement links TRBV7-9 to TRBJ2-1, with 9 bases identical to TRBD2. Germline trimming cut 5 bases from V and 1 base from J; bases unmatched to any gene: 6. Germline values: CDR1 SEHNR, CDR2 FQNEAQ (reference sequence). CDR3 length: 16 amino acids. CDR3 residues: CASSRGLAFSYNEQFF. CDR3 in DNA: TGTGCCAGCAGCAGGGGACTAGCATTTTCCTACAATGAGCAGTTCTTC.

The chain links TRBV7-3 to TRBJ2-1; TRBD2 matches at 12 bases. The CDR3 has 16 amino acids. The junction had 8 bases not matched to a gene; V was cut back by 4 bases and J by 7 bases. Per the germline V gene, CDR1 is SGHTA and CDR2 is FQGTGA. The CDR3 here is CASSSPRTSGANEQFF. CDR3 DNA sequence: TGTGCCAGCAGCTCCCCGCGGACTAGCGGGGCTAATGAGCAGTTCTTC.

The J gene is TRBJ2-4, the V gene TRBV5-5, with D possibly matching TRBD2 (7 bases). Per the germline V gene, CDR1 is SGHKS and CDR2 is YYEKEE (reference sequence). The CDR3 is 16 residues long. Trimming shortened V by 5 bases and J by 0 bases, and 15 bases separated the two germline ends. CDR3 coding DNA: TGTGCCAGCAGTTCGGGGGGCGTCCTAGCCAAAAACATTCAGTACTTC. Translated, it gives CASSSGGVLAKNIQYF. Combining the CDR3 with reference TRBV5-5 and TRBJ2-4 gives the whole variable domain DAGVTQSPTHLIKTRGQQVTLRCSPISGHKSVSWYQQVLGQGPQFIFQYYEKEERGRGNFPDRFSARQFPNYSSELNVNALLLGDSALYLCASSSGGVLAKNIQYFGAGTRLSVL.

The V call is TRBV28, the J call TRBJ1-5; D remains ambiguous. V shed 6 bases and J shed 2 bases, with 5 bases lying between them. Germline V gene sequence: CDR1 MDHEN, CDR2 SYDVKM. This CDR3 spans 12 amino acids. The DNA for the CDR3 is TGTGCCAGCAGCAATCGCAATCAGCCCCAGCATTTT. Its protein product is CASSNRNQPQHF.

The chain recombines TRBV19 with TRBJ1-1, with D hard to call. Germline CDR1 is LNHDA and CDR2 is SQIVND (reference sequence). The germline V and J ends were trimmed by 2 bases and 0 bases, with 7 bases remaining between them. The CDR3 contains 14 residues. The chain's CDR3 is CASSISQMNTEAFF. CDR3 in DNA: TGTGCCAGTAGTATATCACAGATGAACACTGAAGCTTTCTTT.

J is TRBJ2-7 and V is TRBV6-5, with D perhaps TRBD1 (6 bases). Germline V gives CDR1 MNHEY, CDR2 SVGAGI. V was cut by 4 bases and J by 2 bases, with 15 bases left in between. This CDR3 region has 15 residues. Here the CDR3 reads CASSSETRGTYEQYF. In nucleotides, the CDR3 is TGTGCCAGCAGTTCCGAGACCAGGGGCACCTACGAGCAGTACTTC.

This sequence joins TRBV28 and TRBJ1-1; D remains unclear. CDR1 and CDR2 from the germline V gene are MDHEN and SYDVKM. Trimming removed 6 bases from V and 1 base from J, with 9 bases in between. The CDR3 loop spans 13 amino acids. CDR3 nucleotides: TGTGCCAGCAGGGGCTACCCGAACACTGAAGCTTTCTTT. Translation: CASRGYPNTEAFF. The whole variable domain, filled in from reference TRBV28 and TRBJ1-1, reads DVKVTQSSRYLVKRTGEKVFLECVQDMDHENMFWYRQDPGLGLRLIYFSYDVKMKEKGDIPEGYSVSREKKERFSLILESASTNQTSMYLCASRGYPNTEAFFGQGTRLTVV.

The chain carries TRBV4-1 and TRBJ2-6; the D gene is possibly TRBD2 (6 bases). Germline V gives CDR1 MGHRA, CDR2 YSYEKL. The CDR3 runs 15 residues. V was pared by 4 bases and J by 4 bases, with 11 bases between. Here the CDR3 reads CASSLTSAGANVLTF. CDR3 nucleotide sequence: TGCGCCAGCAGCCTGACTAGTGCCGGGGCCAACGTCCTGACTTTC.

The CDR3 here is CATSRVPLGQPQHF. As DNA, the CDR3 is TGTGCCACCAGCAGAGTCCCACTTGGACAGCCCCAGCATTTT. The chain uses TRBV15 and TRBJ1-5; no reliable D call. Germline assignment: CDR1 LNHNV and CDR2 YYDKDF (reference sequence). Trimming removed 1 base at V and 7 bases at J, with 11 bases between. The CDR3 sequence is 14 residues long.

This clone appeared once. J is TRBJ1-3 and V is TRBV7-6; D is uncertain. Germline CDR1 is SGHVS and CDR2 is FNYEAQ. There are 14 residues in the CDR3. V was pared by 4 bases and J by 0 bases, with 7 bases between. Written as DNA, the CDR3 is TGTGCCAGCAGCTCAAGGCGCTCTGGAAACACCATATATTTT. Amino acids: CASSSRRSGNTIYF.

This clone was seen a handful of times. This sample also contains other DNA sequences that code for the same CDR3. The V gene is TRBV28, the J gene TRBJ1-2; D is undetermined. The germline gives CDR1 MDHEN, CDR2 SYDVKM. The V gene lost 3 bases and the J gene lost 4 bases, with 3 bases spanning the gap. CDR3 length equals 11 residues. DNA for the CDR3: TGTGCCAGCAGTTTCACCTATGGCTACACCTTC. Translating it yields CASSFTYGYTF.

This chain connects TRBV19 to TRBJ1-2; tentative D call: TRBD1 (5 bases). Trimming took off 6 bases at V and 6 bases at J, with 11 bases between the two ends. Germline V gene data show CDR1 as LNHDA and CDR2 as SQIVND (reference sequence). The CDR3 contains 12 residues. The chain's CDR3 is CASSVTGHGYTF. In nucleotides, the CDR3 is TGTGCCAGTAGCGTTACAGGCCATGGCTACACCTTC.

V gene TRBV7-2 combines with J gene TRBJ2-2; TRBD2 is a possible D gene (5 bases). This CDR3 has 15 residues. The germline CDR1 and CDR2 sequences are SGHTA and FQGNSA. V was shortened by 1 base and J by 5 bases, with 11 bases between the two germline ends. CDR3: CASSLVGVGTGELFF. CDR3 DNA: TGTGCCAGCAGCTTAGTCGGGGTCGGAACCGGGGAGCTGTTTTTT.

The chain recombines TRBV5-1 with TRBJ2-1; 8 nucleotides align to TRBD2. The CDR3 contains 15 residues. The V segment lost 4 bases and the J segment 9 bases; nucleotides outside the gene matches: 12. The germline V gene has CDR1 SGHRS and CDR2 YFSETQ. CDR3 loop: CASSPSGSQISEQFF. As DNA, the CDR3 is TGCGCCAGCAGCCCCAGCGGGAGCCAAATCAGTGAGCAGTTCTTC.

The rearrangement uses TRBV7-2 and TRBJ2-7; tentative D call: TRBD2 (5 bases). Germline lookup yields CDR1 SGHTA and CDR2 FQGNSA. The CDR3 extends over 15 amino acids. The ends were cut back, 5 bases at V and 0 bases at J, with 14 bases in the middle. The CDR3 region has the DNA TGTGCCAGCAGCCTAATGGACTCGGTCTCCTACGAGCAGTACTTC. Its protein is CASSLMDSVSYEQYF.